The T cell receptor (beta chain) under discussion was sequenced for a study of a mutant IDH1 vaccine in newly diagnosed glioma. Study-wide background: Those enrolled had earlier been treated with radiotherapy, temozolomide, or both, mostly both.

Sequencing used immunoSEQ multiplex PCR; TCRdb keeps in-frame clones, though not all of them. This table has tens of thousands of clones, roughly four fifths appearing once. With regard to this clone: Its antigen is still unknown.

The V end was cut by 2 bases, the J end by 0 bases, with 17 bases between. Germline V CDR1 and CDR2: SGHNT, YENEEA. The CDR3 is made up of 18 amino acids. The time point here: week 35, safety follow-up. Vaccine doses each comprised 300 ug of mutant IDH1 20-mer peptide, with topical imiquimod. The origin of this receptor is a man aged 40-55 years with glioma. This sequence joins TRBV11-3 and TRBJ2-4; D remains unclear. Specimen: PBMCs, collected from a glioma patient whose treatment included an IDH1 peptide vaccine. CDR3 coding DNA: TGTGCCAGCAGCTTAAAACCTCCTCGTGAGATAGCCAAAAACATTCAGTACTTC. Protein product: CASSLKPPREIAKNIQYF.